The clone carrying this TCR beta chain has a handful of counts. TCRdb fed the 5' RACE reads into MiXCR, producing one record per CDR3 protein. This table has approximately 300,000 distinct CDR3 sequences, roughly 9.7% appearing once. This sample stems from a study of identical twins. Another study also made use of these data, one on yellow fever vaccine responses in identical twins.

The sequence derives from a woman aged 18-29 years in good health. Source material: CD8+ T cells sorted from blood.

CDR3 sequence reads: CASSFSSGYTF. As DNA, the CDR3 is TGTGCCAGCAGCTTCTCCAGTGGCTACACCTTC. This sequence joins TRBV7-9 and TRBJ1-2; D is undetermined. The CDR3 consists of 11 residues. Trimming removed 3 bases from V and 7 bases from J, with 6 bases in between. CDR1 and CDR2 (germline): SEHNR, FQNEAQ (reference sequence).